This TCR beta chain was observed in a study of beta chain features in type 1 diabetes. Study-wide results and caveats: The study found moderately but significantly shorter TCRB CDR3s in all four CD4+ subsets of Type 1 diabetes patients.

Reverse transcription of all isolated RNA meant that expressed TCRB transcripts were sequenced. Generated by immunoSEQ multiplex PCR, the TCRdb table keeps only in-frame clones and is missing some. Among some 700,000 clones listed, around 15% were seen once. The sample holds a few counts of this clone. Its antigen remains unidentified. Sampling consisted of one heparinised blood draw per donor, averaging roughly 100 mL. CD4+ naive, central memory, regulatory and stem cell-like memory cells were sorted via CD45RO/CCR7/CD25/CD127/CD95/CD27. This TCR came from a man aged 18 to 29 with type 1 diabetes. Sample: naive CD4+ T cells from blood.

The CDR3 region has the DNA TGTGCCAGCAGCTTGGGACAGAGACGCGATCAGCCCCAGCATTTT. It encodes CASSLGQRRDQPQHF. This chain links TRBV5-6 with TRBJ1-5; perhaps TRBD1 as D (5 bases). The germline gives CDR1 SGHDT, CDR2 YYEEEE. CDR3 length: 15 residues. V gave up 0 bases and J gave up 5 bases, with 12 bases separating them.